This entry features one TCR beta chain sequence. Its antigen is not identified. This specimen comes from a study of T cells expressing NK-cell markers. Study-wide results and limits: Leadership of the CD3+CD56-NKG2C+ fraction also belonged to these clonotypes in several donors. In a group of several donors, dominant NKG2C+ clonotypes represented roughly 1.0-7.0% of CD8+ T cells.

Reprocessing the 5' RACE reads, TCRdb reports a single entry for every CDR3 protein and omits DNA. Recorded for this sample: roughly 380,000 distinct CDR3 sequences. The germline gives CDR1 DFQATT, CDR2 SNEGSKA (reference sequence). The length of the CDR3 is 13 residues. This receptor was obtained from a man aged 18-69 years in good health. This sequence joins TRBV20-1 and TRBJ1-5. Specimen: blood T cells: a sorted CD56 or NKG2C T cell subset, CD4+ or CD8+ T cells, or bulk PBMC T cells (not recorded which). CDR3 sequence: CSASQSYNQPQHF.